This TCR beta chain derives from a study of T cell responses to AZD1222 COVID-19 vaccine. Assay used: immunoSEQ multiplex PCR; TCRdb lists only in-frame clones, some missing. The repertoire consists of over 65,000 clones, with 60% to 80% occurring once and the leading ten covering around a fifth. Notes on the study in general: Along spike, vaccine-associated CD4 TCRs were found throughout, with dominance at 160-218 and 743-854.

In this sample, this clone turned up a few times. Its antigen is as yet unknown. The source is an adult in good health. The input for sequencing was peripheral blood, taken on day 0 of AZD1222 vaccination.

The CDR3 DNA reads TGTGCCAGCAGCCAAGATCACTATGGCTACACCTTC. It encodes CASSQDHYGYTF. The chain is built from TRBV3-1 (or the pseudogene TRBV3-2) and TRBJ1-2; D not resolved. The CDR3 loop spans 12 amino acids. The germline gives CDR1 LGHDT, CDR2 YNNKEL (reference sequence). V lost 0 bases to trimming and J lost 3 bases, with 2 bases between them.